The 28 T cell receptor beta chains presented below share a single source sample, sequenced in a study of CD8 T cells in Susac syndrome. With random hexamers, reverse transcription was performed on about 0.5 to 1 ug of RNA. TCRdb independently ran MiXCR on the immunoSEQ multiplex PCR reads; one entry per CDR3 protein. The table has some 120,000 distinct CDR3 sequences, around 91% seen once; the top ten hold around 0.24%. The source material was CD8+ T cells from PBMCs. Source of these receptors: a human donor with multiple sclerosis.

This clonotype has a handful of counts. This chain uses TRBV4-1 with TRBJ2-5; the match to TRBD1 covers 7 bases. The germline V gene encodes CDR1 MGHRA and CDR2 YSYEKL. J gave up 3 bases and V 3 bases, and 7 bases lay outside the gene matches. The CDR3 has 15 amino acids. The CDR3, as DNA: TGCGCCAGCAGCCATCCCGGGACAGTTAAAGAGACCCAGTACTTC. It translates to CASSHPGTVKETQYF.

The V and J genes are TRBV30 and TRBJ1-1, with D possibly matching TRBD1 (5 bases). This CDR3 spans 13 amino acids. V lost 7 bases and J 0 bases, leaving 12 bases between the germline ends. The V gene's germline CDR1 is GTSNPN and CDR2 SVGIG (reference sequence). The DNA for the CDR3 is TGTGCCTATGTGGGGCATATGAACACTGAAGCTTTCTTT. Translating gives CAYVGHMNTEAFF.

The rearrangement uses TRBV30 and TRBJ2-3, with D perhaps TRBD2 (5 bases). Germline lookup yields CDR1 GTSNPN and CDR2 SVGIG (reference sequence). V lost 4 bases to trimming and J lost 0 bases, with 5 bases between them. The CDR3 runs 12 residues. As DNA, the CDR3 is TGTGCCTGGACGGGAAGCACAGATACGCAGTATTTT. Protein: CAWTGSTDTQYF.

This clonotype was observed once. The J gene is TRBJ2-7, the V gene TRBV20-1; the match to TRBD1 covers 8 bases. CDR3 length equals 14 residues. The germline V gene encodes CDR1 DFQATT and CDR2 SNEGSKA (reference sequence). CDR3 DNA sequence: TGCAGCGCGGATGAGGCCGGACAGGGTAGCGAGCAGTACTTC. Encoded protein: CSADEAGQGSEQYF.

The rearrangement uses TRBV7-2 and TRBJ1-1; D not resolved. CDR3 length: 15 residues. Between the trimmed V and J ends, which lost 4 bases and 4 bases, there was a span of 16 bases. CDR1 and CDR2 from the germline V gene are SGHTA and FQGNSA. CDR3 amino acids: CASSSPGETITEAFF. DNA for the CDR3: TGTGCCAGCAGCTCCCCTGGGGAAACGATCACTGAAGCTTTCTTT.

This clonotype is a singleton in its sample. The V call is TRBV4-1, the J call TRBJ2-2; weak D call: TRBD1 (6 bases). The V and J ends lost 0 bases and 1 base respectively, with 12 bases between them. Germline V gives CDR1 MGHRA, CDR2 YSYEKL. The CDR3 has 17 amino acids. CDR3 protein: CASSQDVRDMNTGELFF. CDR3 DNA: TGCGCCAGCAGCCAAGACGTCCGGGACATGAACACCGGGGAGCTGTTTTTT.

The V gene is TRBV10-3, the J gene TRBJ2-1; 8 nucleotides line up with TRBD2. This CDR3 is 14 amino acids long. Germline CDR1 reads ENHRY; CDR2 reads SYGVKD. V was clipped by 4 bases and J by 8 bases; unmatched bases: 7. The DNA for the CDR3 is TGTGCCATCAGTGCAGCGGGAGTAGGGGATGAGCAGTTCTTC. Its translation is CAISAAGVGDEQFF.

This chain connects TRBV7-9 to TRBJ2-2; no firm D call. Germline V lookup: CDR1 SEHNR, CDR2 FQNEAQ (reference sequence). V was shortened by 5 bases and J by 1 base, with 8 bases between the two germline ends. This CDR3 comprises 14 residues. CDR3 bases: TGTGCCAGCAGCCCGCCCCGGAACACCGGGGAGCTGTTTTTT. This sequence encodes CASSPPRNTGELFF.

The chain joins TRBV12-3 or TRBV12-4 to TRBJ2-7, with 7 bases aligning to TRBD1. V dropped 6 bases and J dropped 4; count of bases not matched to a gene: 3. The CDR3 contains 12 residues. The DNA of the CDR3 is TGTGCCAGCAGCGACAGGGTTTACGAGCAGTACTTC. Its translation: CASSDRVYEQYF.

The gene calls are TRBV27 and TRBJ2-3, with D possibly being TRBD2 (6 bases). This CDR3 region has 15 residues. In germline, CDR1 is MNHEY, CDR2 SMNVEV (reference sequence). Trimming left V 8 bases short and J 5 bases short, with 20 bases between. CDR3 nucleotides: TGTGCCAGCTACCCCACCGGCGACGGGGGAGATACGCAGTATTTT. Amino acids: CASYPTGDGGDTQYF.

The chain joins TRBV14 to TRBJ2-7; D perhaps matches TRBD1 (6 bases). Looked up from germline, CDR1 is SGHDN and CDR2 is FVKESK. Trimming left V 7 bases short and J 3 bases short, with 13 bases between. This CDR3 is built from 13 residues. The CDR3 nucleotides read TGTGCCAGCAAGGCAGGGGAACTCTACGAGCAGTACTTC. Amino acid sequence: CASKAGELYEQYF.

V and J are TRBV2 and TRBJ2-7, with D hard to call. The length of the CDR3 is 14 residues. CDR1 and CDR2 from the germline V gene are SNHLY and FYNNEI. The V gene lost 2 bases and the J gene lost 2 bases, with 10 bases spanning the gap. DNA for the CDR3: TGTGCCAGCAGTGAAATGGCCATAGCCTACGAGCAGTACTTC. It encodes CASSEMAIAYEQYF.

This chain joins TRBV28 and TRBJ1-5; perhaps TRBD1 as D (5 bases). V was trimmed by 3 bases and J by 2 bases, leaving 11 bases between them. The CDR3 consists of 15 residues. From germline, CDR1 is MDHEN and CDR2 SYDVKM. CDR3 DNA sequence: TGTGCCAGCAGTTTTAGGCAGGGAGGCAATCAGCCCCAGCATTTT. Amino acid sequence: CASSFRQGGNQPQHF.

The J gene is TRBJ2-3, the V gene TRBV29-1; D is ambiguous. This CDR3 region has 10 residues. Trimming removed 5 bases at V and 2 bases at J, with 2 bases between. Per the germline V gene, CDR1 is SQVTM and CDR2 is ANQGSEA. The CDR3 bases are TGCAGCGTTCACACAGATACGCAGTATTTT. It specifies CSVHTDTQYF.

The CDR3 DNA reads TGTGCCAGCAGCTACCCGACTAGCGGGAGGGAATATGAGCAGTTCTTC. This codes for CASSYPTSGREYEQFF. V usage is TRBV5-4 and J usage is TRBJ2-1; TRBD2 matches at 14 bases. J was trimmed by 8 bases and V by 3 bases; bases with no gene match: 7. CDR1 and CDR2 (germline): SGHNT, YYREEE (reference sequence). There are 16 residues in the CDR3.

The chain recombines TRBV6-4 with TRBJ2-3; TRBD2 matches at 9 bases. This CDR3 is built from 16 residues. The V gene end was trimmed by 1 base and the J gene end by 4 bases; junction bases not matched to a gene: 6. Looked up from germline, CDR1 is MRHNA and CDR2 is SNTAGT. CDR3: CASSDYAGGVPDTQYF. CDR3 DNA: TGTGCCAGCAGTGACTATGCGGGAGGGGTACCAGATACGCAGTATTTT.

This sequence joins TRBV7-6 and TRBJ2-1; D is unclear. The V end lost 1 base, the J end lost 6 bases, and 13 bases lay between the germline ends. Germline values: CDR1 SGHVS, CDR2 FNYEAQ. CDR3 length equals 15 residues. The CDR3 reads CASSLGRTPGNEQFF. The CDR3 DNA follows: TGTGCCAGCAGCTTAGGGCGGACCCCAGGCAATGAGCAGTTCTTC.

The chain uses TRBV5-6 and TRBJ1-2, with unresolved D. The germline V and J ends were trimmed by 9 bases and 7 bases, with 28 bases remaining between them. The length of the CDR3 is 16 residues. Germline-derived CDR1 and CDR2 are SGHDT and YYEEEE. CDR3 loop: CATSSMGVSGLFGYTF. DNA for the CDR3: TGTGCCACCTCCTCGATGGGAGTGTCAGGCCTTTTTGGCTACACCTTC.

The chain employs TRBV7-9 and TRBJ2-1; weak D call: TRBD2 (6 bases). Germline V lookup: CDR1 SEHNR, CDR2 FQNEAQ (reference sequence). This CDR3 has 13 residues. V shed 5 bases and J shed 7 bases, with 12 bases lying between them. The CDR3, as DNA: TGTGCCAGCAGCCCCCCGACTAGGAATGAGCAGTTCTTC. Translated, it gives CASSPPTRNEQFF.

The chain is built from TRBV20-1 and TRBJ2-4, with no clear D. Trimming removed 4 bases from V and 5 bases from J, with 18 bases in between. Germline CDR1 DFQATT, CDR2 SNEGSKA (reference sequence). The length of the CDR3 is 15 residues. CDR3 sequence (DNA): TGCAGTGCTATGGACGGGCCGAGCTCTCAAAACATTCAGTACTTC. This encodes CSAMDGPSSQNIQYF.

The chain links TRBV2 to TRBJ2-4, with TRBD2 identical over 10 bases. This CDR3 contains 17 residues. V lost 1 base and J lost 6; bases outside the gene matches: 9. Germline-derived CDR1 and CDR2 are SNHLY and FYNNEI. The DNA of the CDR3 is TGTGCCAGCAGTGAAGTATCCCGACTAGCGGGCGCAAACATTCAGTACTTC. Translated: CASSEVSRLAGANIQYF.

This chain links TRBV13 with TRBJ2-7, with 9 bases fitting TRBD2. CDR3 length: 16 amino acids. Germline V CDR1 and CDR2: PRHDT, FYEKMQ (reference sequence). Losses at the gene ends were 8 bases for V and 0 bases for J; bases not matched to a gene: 11. The CDR3 reads CASAPRLAERSYEQYF. CDR3 sequence (DNA): TGTGCCAGCGCCCCCCGACTAGCGGAACGCTCCTACGAGCAGTACTTC.

This chain's CDR3 is CATSDGVYEQYF. CDR3 nucleotide sequence: TGTGCCACCAGTGATGGCGTATACGAGCAGTACTTC. J is TRBJ2-7 and V is TRBV24-1; D remains unclear. CDR1 and CDR2 (germline): KGHDR, SFDVKD. V was shortened by 3 bases and J by 4 bases, with 6 bases between the two germline ends. The CDR3 contains 12 residues.

The rearrangement joins TRBV4-1 to TRBJ2-1; possibly TRBD2 for D (5 bases). The germline CDR1 and CDR2 sequences are MGHRA and YSYEKL. The CDR3 consists of 15 residues. Trimming left V 1 base short and J 4 bases short, with 11 bases between. The CDR3 sequence is CASSQVSRGYNEQFF. The DNA for the CDR3 is TGCGCCAGCAGCCAAGTATCCCGGGGTTACAATGAGCAGTTCTTC.

The chain recombines TRBV3-1 with TRBJ2-1; 10 bases fit TRBD2. Trimming took 6 bases from V and 2 from J; bases not matched to a gene: 7. This CDR3 region has 16 residues. Germline V gives CDR1 LGHDT, CDR2 YNNKEL (reference sequence). CDR3 loop: CASSPSGRGAYNEQFF. For the CDR3, the DNA is TGTGCCAGCAGTCCCAGCGGGAGGGGGGCCTACAATGAGCAGTTCTTC.

The gene calls are TRBV2 and TRBJ1-5; no clear D. The ends were cut back, 5 bases at V and 4 bases at J, with 15 bases in the middle. CDR3 size: 15 residues. Germline lookup yields CDR1 SNHLY and CDR2 FYNNEI. CDR3 sequence: CASSLGPERNQPQHF. The CDR3 DNA sequence: TGTGCCAGCAGTCTTGGACCGGAGAGGAATCAGCCCCAGCATTTT. Supplemented by reference TRBV2 and TRBJ1-5, the full variable domain reads EPEVTQTPSHQVTQMGQEVILRCVPISNHLYFYWYRQILGQKVEFLVSFYNNEISEKSEIFDDQFSVERPDGSNFTLKIRSTKLEDSAMYFCASSLGPERNQPQHFGDGTRLSIL.

The genes are TRBV20-1 and TRBJ2-1; TRBD2 matches 8 bases. The germline V gene has CDR1 DFQATT and CDR2 SNEGSKA (reference sequence). The CDR3 totals 12 residues. V lost 7 bases to trimming and J lost 3 bases; unmatched junction nucleotides: 2. CDR3 loop: CSGGLGYNEQFF. The CDR3 nucleotides read TGCAGTGGGGGACTAGGCTACAATGAGCAGTTCTTC.

V gene TRBV6-2 or TRBV6-3 combines with J gene TRBJ2-1, with 14 bases aligning to TRBD2. V lost 2 bases, J lost 9 bases, and 0 bases stayed unmatched. The CDR3 consists of 14 residues. Germline CDR1 MNHEY, CDR2 SVGEGT. Here the CDR3 DNA reads TGTGCCAGCAGTTACGGACTAGCGGGAGGTGAGCAGTTCTTC. Protein sequence: CASSYGLAGGEQFF.